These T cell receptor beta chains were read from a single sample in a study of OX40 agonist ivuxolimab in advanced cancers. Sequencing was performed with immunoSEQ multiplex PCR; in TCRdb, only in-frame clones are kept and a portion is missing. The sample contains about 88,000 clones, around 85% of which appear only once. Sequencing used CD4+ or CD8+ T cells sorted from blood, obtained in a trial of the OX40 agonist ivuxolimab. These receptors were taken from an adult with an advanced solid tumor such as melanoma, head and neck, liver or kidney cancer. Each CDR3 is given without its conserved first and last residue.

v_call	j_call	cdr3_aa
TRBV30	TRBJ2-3	AWSRATGGSTDTQY
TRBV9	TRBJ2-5	ASSEGDRGLVGETQY
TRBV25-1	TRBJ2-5	ASTEDMGETQY
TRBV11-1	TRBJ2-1	ASSSYRDRAGEQF
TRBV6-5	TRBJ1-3	ASSYVEPGNTIY
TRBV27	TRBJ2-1	ASRLGGGNEQF
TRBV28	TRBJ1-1	ASSPAFGGTEAF
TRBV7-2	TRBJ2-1	ASSPGYNEQF
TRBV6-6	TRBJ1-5	ASSRRGSEQNQPQH
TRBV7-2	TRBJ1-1	ASSRDRDDMAF
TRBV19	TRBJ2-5	ASSPSGQWETQY
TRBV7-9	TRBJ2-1	ASSLLSGSSYNEQF
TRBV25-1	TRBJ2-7	ASVGTRDEQY
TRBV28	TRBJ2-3	ASTWDRVTDTQY
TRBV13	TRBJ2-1	ASSLSARGYNEQF
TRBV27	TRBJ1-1	ASSPSWGERTEAF
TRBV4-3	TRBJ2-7	ASSQDRYTSSYEQY
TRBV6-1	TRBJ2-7	ASSGYSWTSGSMGYEQY
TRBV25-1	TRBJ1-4	ASSRERGSNEKLF
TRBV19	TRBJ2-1	ASSMGLGVNEQF
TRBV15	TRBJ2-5	ATKERAGETQY
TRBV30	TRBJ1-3	AWSPGGQGNTIY
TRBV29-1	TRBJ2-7	SVIQVHLGYEQY
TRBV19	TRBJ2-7	ATSIGGLGEQY
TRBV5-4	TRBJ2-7	ASSLEGVHYEQY
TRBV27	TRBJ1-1	ASSLGSGFTEAF
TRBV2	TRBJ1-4	ASSVPVGSSSPQTSEKLF
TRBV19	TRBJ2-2	ASSTPFRDSYTGELF
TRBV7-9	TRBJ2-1	ASSSPRARGNEQF
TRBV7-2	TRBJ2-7	ASSLQVSGGAEQY
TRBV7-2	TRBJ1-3	ASGISGNTIY
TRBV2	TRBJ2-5	ASSGKETQY
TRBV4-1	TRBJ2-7	ASSRDRYGPYEQY
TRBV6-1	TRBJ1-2	ASSEEPGYT
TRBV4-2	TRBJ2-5	ASSQVTAGGVSETQY
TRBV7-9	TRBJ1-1	ASSPRTGPEAF
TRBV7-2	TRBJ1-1	ASSRNGQGNTEAF
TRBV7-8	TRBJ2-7	ASSLYRTGVYEQY
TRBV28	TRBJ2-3	ASSSLRDTGVDTQY
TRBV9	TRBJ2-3	ASSVVAGWGTDTQY
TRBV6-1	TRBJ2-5	ASSDVSGSGGETQY
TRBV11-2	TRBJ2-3	ASSPGRGPSDTQY
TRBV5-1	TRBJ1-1	ASRLGGGTEAF
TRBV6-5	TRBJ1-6	ASSYPERGSPLH
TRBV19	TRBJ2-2	ASSPRVGNTGELF
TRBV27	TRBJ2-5	ASSLSPLGLYQETQY
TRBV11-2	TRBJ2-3	ASSLSSGDFTDTQY
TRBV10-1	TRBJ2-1	ASSVERAANEQF
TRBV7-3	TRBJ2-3	ASSLGTRGTQY
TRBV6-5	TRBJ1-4	ASQPTVNEKLF
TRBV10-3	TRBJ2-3	AISESAYTQY
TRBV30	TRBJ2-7	AWRGAPYEQY
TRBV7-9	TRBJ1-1	ASSAQSGRNTEAF
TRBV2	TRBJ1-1	ASSPQAGTEAF
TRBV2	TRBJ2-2	ASARLAGAGELF
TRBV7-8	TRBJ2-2	AITINTGELF
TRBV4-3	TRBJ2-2	ASSSGASTGELF
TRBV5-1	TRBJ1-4	ASSFSSTTNEKLF
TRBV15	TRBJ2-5	ATSSSGDETQY